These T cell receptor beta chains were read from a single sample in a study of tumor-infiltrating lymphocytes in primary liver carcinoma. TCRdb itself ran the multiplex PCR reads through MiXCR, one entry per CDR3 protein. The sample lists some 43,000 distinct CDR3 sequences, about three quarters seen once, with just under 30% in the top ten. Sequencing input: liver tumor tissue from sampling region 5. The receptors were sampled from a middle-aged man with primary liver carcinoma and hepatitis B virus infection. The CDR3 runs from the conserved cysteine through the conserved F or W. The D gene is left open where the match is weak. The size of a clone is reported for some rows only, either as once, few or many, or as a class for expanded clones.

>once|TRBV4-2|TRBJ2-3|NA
TGTGCCATCAGCCAAGGGGAGGCAGATATGCAGTATTTT
CAISQGEADMQYF
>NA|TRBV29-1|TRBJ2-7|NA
TGCAGCGTTACGAGCCTCGAGGGCTACGAGCAGTACTTC
CSVTSLEGYEQYF
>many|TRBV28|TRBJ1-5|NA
TGTGCCAGCAGTTTTCACGGGACGTGGCGAAATCAGCCCCAGCATTTT
CASSFHGTWRNQPQHF
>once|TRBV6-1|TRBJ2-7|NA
TGTGTCGGCAGAGAATGGGTTTTGTACGAGCAGTACTTC
CVGREWVLYEQYF
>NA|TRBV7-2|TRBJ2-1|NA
TGTGCCAGCGGTCTCTACTTAGAGGATGAGCAGTTCTTC
CASGLYLEDEQFF
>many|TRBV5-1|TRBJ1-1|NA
TGCGCCAGCAGCTTGGAGGGGGAGAAGGGCACTGAAGCTTTCTTT
CASSLEGEKGTEAFF
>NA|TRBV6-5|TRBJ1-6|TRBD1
TGTGCCAGCTGTTTGACAGGGGATCCTAATTCACTCCTCCACTTT
CASCLTGDPNSLLHF
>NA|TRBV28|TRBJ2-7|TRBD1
TGTGCCAGCACCAGTACCTGGACAGGGGGGAGCTCCTACGAGCAGTACTTC
CASTSTWTGGSSYEQYF
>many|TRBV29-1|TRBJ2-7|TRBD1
TGCAGCGTTTCCGAGGGGGCCCAGTACTTC
CSVSEGAQYF
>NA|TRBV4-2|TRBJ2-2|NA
TGTGCTAGCAACCAAGCGCCGAACACCGGCACCGGGGAGCTGTTTTTT
CASNQAPNTGTGELFF
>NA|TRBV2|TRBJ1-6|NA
TGTGCCAGCGAGGAAACCATCAATTCACCCCTCCACTTT
CASEETINSPLHF
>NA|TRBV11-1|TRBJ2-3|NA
TGTGCCAGCAGCAGGGGGCTAGCGGTTAGCATAGATACGCAGTATTTT
CASSRGLAVSIDTQYF
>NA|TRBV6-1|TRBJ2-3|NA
TGTGCCAGCAGTCAATTAGCGCGTTTAACTACAGATAAGCAGTATTTT
CASSQLARLTTDKQYF
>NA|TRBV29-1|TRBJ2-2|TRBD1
TGCAGCGTCGGGGACAGCTTGAGGCCCGAGGAGCTGTTTTTT
CSVGDSLRPEELFF
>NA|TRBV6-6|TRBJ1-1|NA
TGTGCCAACAGTTACTCACTCCTCGTAACTGAAGCTTTCTTT
CANSYSLLVTEAFF
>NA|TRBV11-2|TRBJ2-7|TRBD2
TGTGTCGGCAGCTTAAGTGAACTAGCGTCGCAGTACTTC
CVGSLSELASQYF
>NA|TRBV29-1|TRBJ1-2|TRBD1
TGTAGCCTTGACAGGGTTCTTGGCCATACCTTC
CSLDRVLGHTF
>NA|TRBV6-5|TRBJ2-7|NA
TGTGCCAGCAGTGCTGGGGCCTTTGGGGTCTACAAGCAGTACTTC
CASSAGAFGVYKQYF
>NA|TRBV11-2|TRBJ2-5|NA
TGTGCCAGCAGCTGGGATTTTCCGGAGACCCAGTACTTC
CASSWDFPETQYF
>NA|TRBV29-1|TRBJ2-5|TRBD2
TGCAGCCTTGGTGGGAGGGCCGATGAGACCCAGCACTTC
CSLGGRADETQHF
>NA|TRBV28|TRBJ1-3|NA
TGTGTCAGCATGACGGACAGTCCTGGAAACACCATATATTTT
CVSMTDSPGNTIYF
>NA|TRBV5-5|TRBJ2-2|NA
TGTGCCAGCAGCTTGTCAGAGGTCGGGGAGCTGTCTTTT
CASSLSEVGELSF
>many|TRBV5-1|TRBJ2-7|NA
TGCGCCAGCAGCTTGGGGTGGGGGAACGAGCAGTACTTC
CASSLGWGNEQYF